Listed here are 10 T cell receptor beta chains from one sample, sequenced in a study of tumor-infiltrating lymphocytes in primary liver carcinoma. Using a constant-region primer together with ProtoScript II reverse transcriptase, TCR beta cDNA was made from 450 to 600 ng of total RNA. Researchers made the TCR beta libraries by running three nested multiplex PCR rounds with slightly modified ARM-PCR. The first two PCR rounds used TRBV1-TRBV30 primers with a Cbeta primer, nine to ten cycles each. TCRdb recomputed calls from the multiplex PCR reads with MiXCR, one row per CDR3 protein. The data contain about 350,000 distinct CDR3 sequences, less than 65% of them singletons. Blood RNA originated from unsorted whole blood, with germline DNA additionally extracted. What was sequenced was peripheral blood. The receptors derive from a man between 35 and 55 years old with primary liver carcinoma and hepatitis B virus infection.

Regarding this clonotype: Lacking the conserved final phenylalanine or tryptophan, this CDR3 likely reflects a read error. No DNA is shown, since the ends of the CDR3 on it are uncertain; the CDR3 is the one TCRdb lists. The chain couples TRBV11-2 to TRBJ2-7. The CDR3 length equals 13 residues, ends included. Germline V CDR1 and CDR2: SGHAT, FQNNGV. The CDR3 loop is CASSLAGLYGKYS.

Turning to this clonotype: At one boundary the junction diverges from the germline segment, which might be a read error. The V and J genes are TRBV11-2 and TRBJ1-3; D is possibly TRBD1 (6 bases). Germline CDR1 and CDR2: SGHAT and FQNNGV. The CDR3 has 13 amino acids. DNA for the CDR3: TGTGCCAGCAACTTAGGGGGACGGGCTTTCATATATTTT. It yields the protein CASNLGGRAFIYF.

About this clonotype: Mismatch with germline at one junction end may stem from a read error. J is TRBJ1-1 and V is TRBV5-5; D possibly corresponds to TRBD1 (6 bases). Germline V gene sequence: CDR1 SGHKS, CDR2 YYEKEE (reference sequence). The CDR3 has 17 residues. The CDR3 nucleotides are TGTGCCAGCAGCTCCGGGACACGTCTTGGAAAAAACACTGAAGCTTTCTTC. Translated: CASSSGTRLGKNTEAFF.

This clonotype came up once. The chain recombines TRBV18 with TRBJ2-3; TRBD2 matches 8 bases. The CDR3 sequence is 15 residues long. V lost 2 bases to trimming and J lost 5 bases; unmatched junction nucleotides: 6. In germline, CDR1 is KGHSH, CDR2 LQKENI. The CDR3 coding sequence is TGTGCCAGCTCACCAGGAAGCGGGGGCAGAGATACGCAGTATTTT. Translated: CASSPGSGGRDTQYF.

The V call is TRBV7-9, the J call TRBJ2-7; D may match TRBD1 or TRBD2 (5 bases each). V was cut by 4 bases and J by 2 bases, with 15 bases left in between. Per the germline V gene, CDR1 is SEHNR and CDR2 is FQNEAQ (reference sequence). This CDR3 spans 15 amino acids. CDR3 sequence: CASSSSEAGTYEQYF. The CDR3 nucleotides read TGTGCCAGCAGCTCCTCGGAGGCAGGGACCTACGAGCAGTACTTC.

In its sample, this clonotype was seen a few times. This chain uses TRBV5-6 with TRBJ2-1; D is unresolved. This CDR3 has 11 residues. CDR1 and CDR2 from the germline V gene are SGHDT and YYEEEE. Deletions cut 2 bases from V and 10 bases from J, with 7 bases between. In nucleotides, the CDR3 is TGTGCCAGCAGCTTCTTGCAAGAGCAGTTCTTC. Its translation: CASSFLQEQFF.

This clonotype occurred many times. The chain links TRBV12-3 or TRBV12-4 to TRBJ1-5; unclear D gene. V was cut by 4 bases and J by 12 bases, with 13 bases left in between. This CDR3 has 12 amino acids. Here the CDR3 reads CASSSSNTVQHF. DNA for the CDR3: TGTGCCAGCAGTTCCAGCAATACGGTCCAGCATTTT.

The chain links TRBV6-5 to TRBJ1-1, with TRBD1 matching 8 bases. The junction had 7 bases not matched to a gene; V was cut back by 3 bases and J by 7 bases. The CDR3 contains 14 residues. The V gene's germline CDR1 is MNHEY and CDR2 SVGAGI. The CDR3 nucleotides read TGTGCCAGCAGTTATCAGGGGGCCTACGATGAAGCTTTCTTT. Translated: CASSYQGAYDEAFF.

This chain joins TRBV7-3 and TRBJ2-3, with no clear D. In germline, CDR1 is SGHTA, CDR2 FQGTGA. The CDR3 has 14 residues. V was clipped by 4 bases and J by 1 base, with 9 bases between them. CDR3 loop: CASSWSGGTDTQYF. The CDR3 DNA is TGTGCCAGCAGCTGGAGTGGTGGCACAGATACGCAGTATTTT.

Regarding this clonotype: Relative to the germline gene, one junction end is altered; a read error may explain this. V is TRBV11-2 and J is TRBJ2-1; no reliable D call. Per the germline V gene, CDR1 is SGHAT and CDR2 is FQNNGV. The CDR3 extends over 14 amino acids. The CDR3 spells CASSYVGSPHEQSF. The CDR3, as DNA: TGTGCCAGCAGCTACGTCGGTAGTCCCCATGAGCAGTCCTTC.